This T cell receptor beta chain is drawn from a study of cytomegalovirus exposure and HLA in healthy donors. Primers for the PCR totalled 60 Vbeta and 13 Jbeta. The data were produced by immunoSEQ multiplex PCR, yet TCRdb's version contains in-frame clones alone and is incomplete. There are about 160,000 clones in the sample, with under 2.5% held by the top ten. The donors gave bone marrow, and they were healthy. Study results and limitations: Researchers reported in a later analysis that common viral pathogens appeared linked to several top clusters. TRBV6-2, TRBV6-3 and some other V segments were excluded as indistinguishable.

Note on this clone: What it binds is unknown.

CDR3 size: 13 residues. Per the germline V gene, CDR1 is SQVTM and CDR2 is ANQGSEA. V was shortened by 5 bases and J by 1 base, with 11 bases between the two germline ends. This receptor was taken from a man under 40 in good health and CMV-seronegative. The chain joins TRBV29-1 to TRBJ1-1; no reliable D call. The sequenced sample consisted of PBMCs. The CDR3 nucleotides read TGCAGCGTTCGCACCCGGGAGAACACTGAAGCTTTCTTT. The encoded protein is CSVRTRENTEAFF.